Below, 7 T cell receptor beta chains from the same sample are listed, as sequenced in a study of siplizumab effects on memory and regulatory T cells. The repertoire was sequenced with immunoSEQ multiplex PCR; TCRdb's copy has only in-frame clones and lacks some. The table includes about 55,000 clones, 95% to 97% detected once. Sequencing used naive CD4+ T cells sorted from blood. The origin of the receptors is a human donor in good health.

The chain joins TRBV4-3 to TRBJ2-2, with 9 nucleotides matching TRBD1. Per the germline V gene, CDR1 is LGHNA and CDR2 is YSLEER. This CDR3 contains 17 residues. V lost 3 bases to trimming and J lost 6 bases; unmatched junction nucleotides: 11. In DNA, the CDR3 is TGCGCCAGCAGCCAGACAACCGGGACAGGGAATCCCGGGGAGCTGTTTTTT. It codes for CASSQTTGTGNPGELFF.

The rearrangement links TRBV19 to TRBJ1-1; the match to TRBD1 covers 8 bases. The germline V gene encodes CDR1 LNHDA and CDR2 SQIVND (reference sequence). CDR3 length: 16 residues. J was trimmed by 0 bases and V by 5 bases; bases with no gene match: 8. CDR3 region: CASSLIGTGMNTEAFF. The CDR3 DNA reads TGTGCCAGTAGTTTAATAGGGACAGGCATGAACACTGAAGCTTTCTTT.

This rearrangement joins TRBV19 to TRBJ1-1, with D perhaps TRBD1 (6 bases). The CDR3 is 14 residues long. V lost 7 bases and J 4 bases, leaving 16 bases between the germline ends. Germline V gene data show CDR1 as LNHDA and CDR2 as SQIVND (reference sequence). The CDR3 region has the DNA TGTGCCAGTATCCCCACAGGGTTGGCCACTGAAGCTTTCTTT. Protein sequence: CASIPTGLATEAFF.

The genes are TRBV11-1 and TRBJ2-7; 8 bases are a match to TRBD1. J was trimmed by 4 bases and V by 6 bases; bases with no gene match: 5. Germline V CDR1 and CDR2: SGHAT, FQDESV (reference sequence). The CDR3 is 13 residues long. CDR3 sequence reads: CASRGTGLYEQYF. In nucleotides, the CDR3 is TGTGCCAGCAGGGGGACAGGTCTTTACGAGCAGTACTTC.

This clone is a singleton in its sample. The chain has TRBV11-2 and TRBJ2-5, with D hard to call. The V gene lost 3 bases and the J gene lost 0 bases, with 8 bases spanning the gap. The CDR3 length is 14 residues. Germline loops: CDR1 SGHAT, CDR2 FQNNGV. This chain's CDR3 is CASSFGYNQETQYF. CDR3 sequence (DNA): TGTGCCAGCAGCTTTGGGTATAACCAAGAGACCCAGTACTTC.

V gene TRBV5-1 combines with J gene TRBJ2-2; TRBD2 might be the D (5 bases). Germline V gives CDR1 SGHRS, CDR2 YFSETQ. The CDR3 sequence is 15 residues long. V gave up 4 bases and J gave up 0 bases, with 10 bases separating them. CDR3 coding DNA: TGCGCCAGCAGCCCCCCAGCGGCGAACACCGGGGAGCTGTTTTTT. Translated, it gives CASSPPAANTGELFF.

The CDR3 here is CASSRGLADSYNEQFF. Written as DNA, the CDR3 is TGTGCCAGCAGTCGCGGACTAGCAGACTCCTACAATGAGCAGTTCTTC. The genes are TRBV13 and TRBJ2-1, with 8 positions matching TRBD2. Germline trimming cut 6 bases from V and 0 bases from J; bases unmatched to any gene: 7. CDR1 is PRHDT, CDR2 FYEKMQ, per germline (reference sequence). The length of the CDR3 is 16 residues.